This T cell receptor (beta chain) was sequenced for a study of cytomegalovirus exposure and HLA in healthy donors. Germline lookup yields CDR1 SGHTA and CDR2 FQGNSA. Deletions cut 6 bases from V and 6 bases from J, with 18 bases between. This CDR3 contains 14 residues. The method was immunoSEQ multiplex PCR; TCRdb's version includes in-frame clones alone and lacks a portion of them. Here the sample spans some 200,000 clones, about nine tenths being singletons. General study points: The CMV antigen specificity of three CMV-associated chains was confirmed through in vitro analysis. TCR clusters originating in the first cohort tended to co-occur in the 110 or so validation repertoires, according to a later analysis. Researchers counted approximately 160 TCR beta chains as cytomegalovirus-associated.

As concerns this clone: Its antigen is unknown.

This clonotype was obtained from a man aged 30-40 years in good health and CMV-seropositive. Sequenced material: PBMCs. The rearrangement uses TRBV7-2 and TRBJ2-7; tentative D call: TRBD1 (6 bases). As DNA, the CDR3 is TGTGCCAGCAGTCCGGGCCCAGGGGTGGGCGAGCAGTACTTC. Amino acids: CASSPGPGVGEQYF.